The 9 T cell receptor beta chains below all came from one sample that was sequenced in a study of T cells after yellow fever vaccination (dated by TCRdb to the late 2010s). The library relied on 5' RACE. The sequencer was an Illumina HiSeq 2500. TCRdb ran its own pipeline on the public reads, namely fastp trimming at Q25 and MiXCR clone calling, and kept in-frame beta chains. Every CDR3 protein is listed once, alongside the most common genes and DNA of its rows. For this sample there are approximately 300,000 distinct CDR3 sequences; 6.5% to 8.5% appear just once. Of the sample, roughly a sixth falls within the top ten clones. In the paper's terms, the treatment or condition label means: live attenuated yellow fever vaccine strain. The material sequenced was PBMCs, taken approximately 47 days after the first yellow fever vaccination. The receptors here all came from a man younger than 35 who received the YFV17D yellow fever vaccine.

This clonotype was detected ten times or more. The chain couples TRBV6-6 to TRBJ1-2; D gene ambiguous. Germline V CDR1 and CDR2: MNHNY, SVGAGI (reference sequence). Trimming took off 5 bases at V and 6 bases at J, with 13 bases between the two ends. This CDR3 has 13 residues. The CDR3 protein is CASSADPRNGYTF. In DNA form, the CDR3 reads TGTGCCAGCAGTGCGGACCCCAGGAATGGCTACACCTTC.

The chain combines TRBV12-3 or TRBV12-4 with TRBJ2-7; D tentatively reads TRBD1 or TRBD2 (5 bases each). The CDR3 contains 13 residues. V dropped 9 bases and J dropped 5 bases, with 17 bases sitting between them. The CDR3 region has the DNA TGTGCCAGTCAGTTCTCGGGGCTAGACGAGCAGTACTTC. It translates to CASQFSGLDEQYF.

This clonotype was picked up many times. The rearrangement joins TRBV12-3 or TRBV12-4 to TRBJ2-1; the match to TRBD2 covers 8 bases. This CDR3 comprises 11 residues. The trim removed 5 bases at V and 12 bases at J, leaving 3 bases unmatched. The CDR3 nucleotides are TGTGCCAGCAGTCGGACTAGCTGGCAGTTCTTC. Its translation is CASSRTSWQFF.

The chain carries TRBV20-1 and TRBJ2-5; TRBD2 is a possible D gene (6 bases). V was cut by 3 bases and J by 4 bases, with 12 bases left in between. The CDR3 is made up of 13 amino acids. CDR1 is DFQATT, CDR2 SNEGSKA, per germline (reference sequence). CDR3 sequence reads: CSASAAAGETQYF. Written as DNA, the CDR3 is TGCAGTGCTAGTGCGGCAGCGGGAGAGACCCAGTACTTC.

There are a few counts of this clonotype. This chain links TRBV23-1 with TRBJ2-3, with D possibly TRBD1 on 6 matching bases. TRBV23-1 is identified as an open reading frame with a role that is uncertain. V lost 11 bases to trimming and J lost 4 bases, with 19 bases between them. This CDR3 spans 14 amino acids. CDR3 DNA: TGCGCCGGACGTCCAGGGGCGTTTGCAGATACGCAGTATTTT. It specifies CAGRPGAFADTQYF.

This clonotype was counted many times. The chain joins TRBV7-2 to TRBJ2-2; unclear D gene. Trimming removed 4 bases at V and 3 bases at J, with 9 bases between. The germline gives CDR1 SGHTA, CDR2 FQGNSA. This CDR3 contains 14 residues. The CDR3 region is CASSYSTYTGELFF. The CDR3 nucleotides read TGTGCCAGCAGCTACTCGACTTACACCGGGGAGCTGTTTTTT.

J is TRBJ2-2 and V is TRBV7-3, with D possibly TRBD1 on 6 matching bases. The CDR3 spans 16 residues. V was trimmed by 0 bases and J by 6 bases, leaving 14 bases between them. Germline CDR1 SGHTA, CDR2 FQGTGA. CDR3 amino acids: CASSLTGFWGPGELFF. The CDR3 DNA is TGTGCCAGCAGCTTAACTGGTTTCTGGGGGCCCGGGGAGCTGTTTTTT.

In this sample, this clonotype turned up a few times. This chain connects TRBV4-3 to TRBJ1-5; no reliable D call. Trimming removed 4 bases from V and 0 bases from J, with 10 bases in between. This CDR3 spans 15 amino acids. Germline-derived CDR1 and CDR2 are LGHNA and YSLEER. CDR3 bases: TGCGCCAGCAGCCTTAGCGCAGTTAGCAATCAGCCCCAGCATTTT. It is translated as CASSLSAVSNQPQHF.

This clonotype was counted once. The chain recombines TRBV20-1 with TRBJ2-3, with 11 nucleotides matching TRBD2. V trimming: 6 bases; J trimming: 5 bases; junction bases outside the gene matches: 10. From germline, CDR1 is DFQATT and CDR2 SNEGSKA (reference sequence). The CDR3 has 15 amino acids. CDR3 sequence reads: CSANSGGAWEDTQYF. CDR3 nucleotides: TGCAGTGCAAATAGCGGGGGGGCTTGGGAAGATACGCAGTATTTT.